The sequence of this T cell receptor (beta chain) was determined in a study of blood T cell repertoires in COVID-19. For the study at large: PBMCs, B-cell-depleted T cells, or T cells provided the cDNA or gDNA that made up the material.

Germline V gives CDR1 ENHRY, CDR2 SYGVKD. The CDR3 has 14 residues. V trimming: 10 bases; J trimming: 4 bases; junction bases outside the gene matches: 10. Libraries were prepared by immunoSEQ multiplex PCR; TCRdb keeps only in-frame clonotypes and omits some of them. Seen here are about 240,000 clones, around 81% observed once, and the top ten hold approximately 1.8%. This clonotype was obtained from a man aged 25 to 40 who had recovered from COVID-19. Sequenced: peripheral blood. V is TRBV10-3 and J is TRBJ1-3; TRBD1 agrees at 7 bases. The CDR3 bases are TGTGCCACCAATCAGGGGGTAGGAGGAAACACCATATATTTT. Its translation is CATNQGVGGNTIYF.